This T cell receptor (beta chain) appears in the sequencing data of a study of shared clonotypes between healthy human individuals. V gave up 1 base and J gave up 13 bases, with 25 bases separating them. CDR1 is GTSNPN, CDR2 SVGIG, per germline (reference sequence). This CDR3 has 15 amino acids. How the authors handled the data: Quality scores were absent from the junction-only immunoSEQ sequences, so filtering differed. Repertoires were generated with immunoSEQ multiplex PCR, while TCRdb's copy carries only in-frame clones and drops some. V, J and clone size are those of that table, while D and trimming were read from the DNA. The sample includes some 1.5 million clones, approximately 97% of them seen just once.

The chain has TRBV30 and TRBJ1-2; a possible D gene is TRBD1 (5 bases). The clonotype comes from a man aged 25-45 years in good health. Sequencing was carried out using naive CD4+ T cells sorted from blood. Described subset: CD45RA+ positively selected. Here the CDR3 DNA reads TGTGCCTGGAGTGCTTTAACGGGACCGGGGATAGTCCGCACCTTC. It is translated as CAWSALTGPGIVRTF. Based on the CDR3 plus reference TRBV30 and TRBJ1-2, the full variable domain is SQTIHQWPATLVQPVGSPLSLECTVEGTSNPNLYWYRQAAGRGLQLLFYSVGIGQISSEVPQNLSASRPQDRQFILSSKKLLLSDSGFYLCAWSALTGPGIVRTFGSGTRLTVV.